This T cell receptor beta chain was documented in a study of PD-1 blockade in classical Hodgkin lymphoma. The time point here: cycle 4 day 1 (C4D1), after five to seven weeks of nivolumab. In every patient, relapse followed autologous stem cell transplantation, while exposure to brentuximab vedotin differed. The method was immunoSEQ multiplex PCR; TCRdb's version includes in-frame clones alone and lacks a portion of them. The sample lists about 60,000 clones; under 95% were seen once. Study findings and constraints: The baseline diversity of complete responders showed similarity to that of newly diagnosed patients. Significant TCR diversity gains by C4D1 occurred in CD4+ but not CD8+ cells. Initiation of nivolumab under 1 year after ASCT led to exclusion of patients. Relative to healthy donors, newly diagnosed patients reportedly had lower baseline TCR diversity, which was reported as lower still in relapsed/refractory patients.

CDR3 length: 12 amino acids. Looked up from germline, CDR1 is SGHNT and CDR2 is YENEEA. Between the trimmed V and J ends, which lost 3 bases and 6 bases, there was a span of 8 bases. This clone came up once. Its antigen is currently unknown. The chain is built from TRBV11-3 and TRBJ1-2; D is unresolved. The sequencing here drew on peripheral blood mononuclear cells (PBMCs), taken before the fourth cycle of nivolumab. The receptor was derived from a human donor with classical Hodgkin lymphoma. The CDR3 loop reads CASSFDGNGYTF. CDR3 nucleotide sequence: TGTGCCAGCAGCTTCGATGGAAATGGCTACACCTTC.